The text below deals with one T cell receptor beta chain. Its cognate antigen has yet to be identified. The record has no base qualities; no much larger clone is one base away. TCRbeta CDR3 regions were amplified from genomic DNA using the immunoSEQ Assay, a bias-controlled multiplex PCR. On the study's bioinformatics: Nucleated cell counts per sample were estimated from amplification of reference gene primers within the assay. Sequence reads were collapsed and filtered to measure the absolute abundance of every unique TCRbeta CDR3 rearrangement. For each sample, productive Simpson clonality was calculated as the square root of Simpson's diversity index across productive rearrangements. Not all clones reach the TCRdb copy of this immuneACCESS table, which keeps in-frame sequences only. Checked studies attribute under half of the gap to unresolved V genes and leave the rest unexplained. V and J calls and clone size are copied from that table; D and trimming were computed from the DNA. For this sample the table gives 250,000 to 300,000 clones, of which about four fifths were detected only once. Roughly 3.1% of the sample rests with the top ten.

The data stem from a study of blood T cell repertoires in COVID-19 (dated by TCRdb to about 2020). Study-wide context: Collaborator samples came from the United States, Italy and Spain and covered acute and convalescent phases of COVID-19. The prospective study material was composed of cDNA or gDNA derived from T cells, B-cell-depleted T cells, or PBMCs. The dataset comprised deeply sampled blood TCRbeta repertoires from subjects exposed to, actively infected with, or recovered from COVID-19. The repertoires were made available in a free public database intended to serve as a resource for research on the immune response to SARS-CoV-2. Samples were obtained from the ongoing ImmuneRACE study (first 160 participants) and from 950 to 1,500 subjects provided by 6 global collaborators. Nearly every sample came with metadata listing a de-identified subject ID, COVID-19 status, age in years and sex. HLA class I and class II types, where available, came from metadata supplied by the sample provider rather than from assay-based typing. General study outcomes and caveats: The amount of clinical and demographic metadata varied by source and participant and was provided uncurated.

Participants in the prospective study were enrolled through a virtual design, were aged about 18 to 100 years, and lived in 24 United States geographic areas. Cohort assignment in the prospective study relied on participant-reported clinical history from a screening survey and a study questionnaire. Recovered participants in ImmuneRACE Cohort 3 were defined by two consecutive negative NP/OP PCR tests, clearance by a healthcare professional, or resolution of symptoms. In the prospective study, whole blood, serum and a nasopharyngeal or oropharyngeal swab were collected from each participant by mobile phlebotomists. Additional blood draws and questionnaires over an approximately 2-month period could optionally be provided by prospective study participants. Prospective study blood samples were shipped either frozen or at room temperature before DNA extraction. V trim: 5 bases; J trim: 9 bases; unmatched bases: 13. There are 15 amino acids in the CDR3, from cysteine to phenylalanine inclusive. This entry keeps only the CDR3 DNA: 45 bases, framed from base 1.

This clonotype originated in a man aged 50-59 years who had recovered from COVID-19. The receptor chain draws on TRBV6-7 and TRBJ2-7; TRBD1 fits 10 bases in the junction. TRBV6-7 is given ORF status, its function remaining uncertain. The material sequenced was PBMCs or T cells enriched from blood (not recorded which). The bases read TGTGCCAGCAGTCTTCGGGACAGGGGATCGGTAGGGCAGTACTTC. Its translation is CASSLRDRGSVGQYF.